The 2 T cell receptor beta chains below were found in one sample sequenced in a study of cytomegalovirus exposure and HLA in healthy donors. Clones were sequenced by immunoSEQ multiplex PCR, and TCRdb holds only the in-frame ones, with some missing. The table records about 65,000 clones, 92% of them present only once. Sequenced input: PBMCs. These receptors were obtained from a woman younger than 30 in good health and CMV-seronegative.

This clone came up once. This rearrangement joins TRBV6-5 to TRBJ1-4; weak D call: TRBD1 (6 bases). Trimming removed 2 bases from V and 8 bases from J, with 12 bases in between. CDR1 is MNHEY, CDR2 SVGAGI, per germline. The CDR3 covers 14 residues. The CDR3 DNA reads as TGTGCCAGCAGTTACCTCAGGGGCGGCGAAAAACTGTTTTTT. Protein sequence: CASSYLRGGEKLFF.

The gene calls are TRBV27 and TRBJ2-7; D is unclear. With 4 bases removed from V and 3 bases from J, the gap between germline ends came to 10 bases. The germline V gene encodes CDR1 MNHEY and CDR2 SMNVEV (reference sequence). This CDR3 is 13 amino acids long. The CDR3 is CASSSNGHYEQYF. The CDR3 region has the DNA TGTGCCAGCAGTTCAAACGGTCACTACGAGCAGTACTTC.